This T cell receptor beta chain was profiled in a study of blood T cell repertoires in COVID-19. Looking at the study overall: From the United States, Italy and Spain came samples of acute and convalescent COVID-19. PBMCs, B-cell-depleted T cells, or T cells were the source of the cDNA or gDNA that made up the material.

The CDR3 runs to 13 residues. Trimming left V 0 bases short and J 5 bases short, with 4 bases between. Germline loops: CDR1 LNHNV, CDR2 YYDKDF (reference sequence). In the study's own analysis: Scientists estimated how many nucleated cells there were by amplifying reference gene primers. Clones were sequenced by immunoSEQ multiplex PCR, and TCRdb holds only the in-frame ones, with some missing. V, J and clone size were drawn from that table, and D and trimming were deduced from the DNA. The table shows 130,000 to 150,000 clones, with 70% to 85% occurring only once. This clone was seen only once. The sample taken for sequencing was peripheral blood. This TCR was sampled from a woman older than 75 in a cohort sampled during active or convalescent COVID-19. This chain connects TRBV15 to TRBJ2-2; D is undetermined. The CDR3 sequence is CATSRDRTGELFF. In DNA, the CDR3 is TGTGCCACCAGCAGAGACAGAACCGGGGAGCTGTTTTTT.